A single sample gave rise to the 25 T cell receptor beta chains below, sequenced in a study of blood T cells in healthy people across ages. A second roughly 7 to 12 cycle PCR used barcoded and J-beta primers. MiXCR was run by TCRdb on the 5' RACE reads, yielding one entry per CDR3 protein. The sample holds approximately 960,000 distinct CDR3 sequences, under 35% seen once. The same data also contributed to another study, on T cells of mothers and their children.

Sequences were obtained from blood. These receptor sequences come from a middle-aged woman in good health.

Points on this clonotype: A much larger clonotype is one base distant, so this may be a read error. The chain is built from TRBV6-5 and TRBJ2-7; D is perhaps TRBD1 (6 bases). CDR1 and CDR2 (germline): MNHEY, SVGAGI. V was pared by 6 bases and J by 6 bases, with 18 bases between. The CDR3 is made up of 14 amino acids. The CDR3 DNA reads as TGTGCCAGCAGGCCCCTCCGGGACAAGTGCGAGCAGTACTTC. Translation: CASRPLRDKCEQYF.

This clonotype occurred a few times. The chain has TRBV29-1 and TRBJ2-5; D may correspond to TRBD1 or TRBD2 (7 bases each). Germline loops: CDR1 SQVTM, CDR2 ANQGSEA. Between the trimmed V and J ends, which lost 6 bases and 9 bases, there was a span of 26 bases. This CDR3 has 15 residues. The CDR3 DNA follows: TGCAGCGTAGGGAGAGGGCAGGGGGGGCACGGGGCCCAGTACTTC. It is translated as CSVGRGQGGHGAQYF.

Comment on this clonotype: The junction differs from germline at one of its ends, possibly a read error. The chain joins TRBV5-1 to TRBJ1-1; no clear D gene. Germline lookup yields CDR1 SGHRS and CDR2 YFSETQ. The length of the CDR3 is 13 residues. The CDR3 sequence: CASGLETITEAFF. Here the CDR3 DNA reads TGCGCCAGCGGCTTGGAGACGATCACTGAAGCTTTCTTT.

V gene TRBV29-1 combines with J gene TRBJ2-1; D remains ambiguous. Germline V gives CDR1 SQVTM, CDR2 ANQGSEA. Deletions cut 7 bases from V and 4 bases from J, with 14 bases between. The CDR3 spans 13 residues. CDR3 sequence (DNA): TGCAGCGCCCTGTCCTACCGATACAATGAGCAGTTCTTC. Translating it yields CSALSYRYNEQFF.

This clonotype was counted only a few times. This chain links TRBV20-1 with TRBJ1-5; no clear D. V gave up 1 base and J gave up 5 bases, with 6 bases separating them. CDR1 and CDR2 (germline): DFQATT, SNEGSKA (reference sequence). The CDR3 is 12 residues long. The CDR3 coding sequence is TGCAGTGCTAGAGGGGAGTATCAGCCCCAGCATTTT. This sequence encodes CSARGEYQPQHF.

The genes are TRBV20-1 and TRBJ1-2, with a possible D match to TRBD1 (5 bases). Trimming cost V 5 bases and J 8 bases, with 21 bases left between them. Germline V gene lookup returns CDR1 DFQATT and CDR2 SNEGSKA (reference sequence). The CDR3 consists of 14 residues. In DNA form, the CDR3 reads TGCAGTGCTTCTCTGACCGGGGGTACGGGGGGCTACACCTTC. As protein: CSASLTGGTGGYTF.

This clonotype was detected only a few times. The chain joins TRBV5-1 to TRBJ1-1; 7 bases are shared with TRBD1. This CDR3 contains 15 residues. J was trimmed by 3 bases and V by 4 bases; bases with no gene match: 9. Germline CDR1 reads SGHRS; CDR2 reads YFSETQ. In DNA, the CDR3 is TGCGCCAGCAGCACCGCAGGGAGGGGGCACACTGAAGCTTTCTTT. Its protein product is CASSTAGRGHTEAFF.

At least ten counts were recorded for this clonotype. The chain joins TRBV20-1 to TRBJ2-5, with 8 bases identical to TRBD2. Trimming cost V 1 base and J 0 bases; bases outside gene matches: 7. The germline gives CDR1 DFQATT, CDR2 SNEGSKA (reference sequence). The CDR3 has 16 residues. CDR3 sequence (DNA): TGCAGTGCTAGAGTGGGAGCGGGGGCAAACCAAGAGACCCAGTACTTC. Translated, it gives CSARVGAGANQETQYF.

The CDR3 here is CASSVDGTSPYEQYF. DNA for the CDR3: TGTGCCAGCAGCGTAGACGGTACCTCTCCCTACGAGCAGTACTTC. The V call is TRBV9, the J call TRBJ2-7; D gene uncertain. CDR1 and CDR2 from the germline V gene are SGDLS and YYNGEE. V shed 0 bases and J shed 2 bases, with 12 bases lying between them. CDR3 length equals 15 residues.

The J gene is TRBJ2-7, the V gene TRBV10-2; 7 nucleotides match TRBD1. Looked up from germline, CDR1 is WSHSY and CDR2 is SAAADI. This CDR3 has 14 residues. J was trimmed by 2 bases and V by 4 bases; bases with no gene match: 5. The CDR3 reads CASSGQGFPYEQYF. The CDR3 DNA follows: TGCGCCAGCAGTGGACAGGGCTTTCCCTACGAGCAGTACTTC.

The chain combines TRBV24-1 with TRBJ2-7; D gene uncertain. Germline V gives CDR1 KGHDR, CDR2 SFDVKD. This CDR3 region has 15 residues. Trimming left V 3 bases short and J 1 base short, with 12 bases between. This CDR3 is CATSDPARGSYEQYF. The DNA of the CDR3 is TGTGCCACCAGTGATCCCGCGAGAGGTTCCTACGAGCAGTACTTC.

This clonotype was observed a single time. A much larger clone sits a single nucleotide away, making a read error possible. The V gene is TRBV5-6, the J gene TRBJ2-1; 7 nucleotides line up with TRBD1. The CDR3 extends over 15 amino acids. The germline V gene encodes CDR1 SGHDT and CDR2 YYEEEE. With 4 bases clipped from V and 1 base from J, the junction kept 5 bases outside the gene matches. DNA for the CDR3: TGTGCCAGCAGCCCACAGGGGCGATCCTACAATGAGCAGTTCTTC. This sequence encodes CASSPQGRSYNEQFF.

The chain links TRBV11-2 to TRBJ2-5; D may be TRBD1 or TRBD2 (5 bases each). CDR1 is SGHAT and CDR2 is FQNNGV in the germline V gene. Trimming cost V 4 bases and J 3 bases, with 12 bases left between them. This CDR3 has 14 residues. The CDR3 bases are TGTGCCAGCAGCTCCCGGGGCCTAAAAGAGACCCAGTACTTC. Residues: CASSSRGLKETQYF. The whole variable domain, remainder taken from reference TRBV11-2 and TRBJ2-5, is EAGVAQSPRYKIIEKRQSVAFWCNPISGHATLYWYQQILGQGPKLLIQFQNNGVVDDSQLPKDRFSAERLKGVDSTLKIQPAKLEDSAVYLCASSSRGLKETQYFGPGTRLLVL.

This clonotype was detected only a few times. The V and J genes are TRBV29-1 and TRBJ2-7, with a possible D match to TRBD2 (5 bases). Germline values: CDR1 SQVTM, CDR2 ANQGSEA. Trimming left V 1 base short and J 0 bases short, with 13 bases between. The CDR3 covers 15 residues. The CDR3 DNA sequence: TGCAGCGTTGAAGTAGGGAGAGGGAGCTCCTACGAGCAGTACTTC. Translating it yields CSVEVGRGSSYEQYF.

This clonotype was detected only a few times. CDR3 sequence (DNA): TGTGCCAGCAGTCCACCTCCGGCTAGCACAGATACGCAGTATTTT. This sequence encodes CASSPPPASTDTQYF. The V gene is TRBV6-1, the J gene TRBJ2-3, with no clear D. The V end lost 5 bases, the J end lost 0 bases, and 12 bases lay between the germline ends. CDR3 length: 15 residues. CDR1 is MNHNS and CDR2 is SASEGT in the germline V gene.

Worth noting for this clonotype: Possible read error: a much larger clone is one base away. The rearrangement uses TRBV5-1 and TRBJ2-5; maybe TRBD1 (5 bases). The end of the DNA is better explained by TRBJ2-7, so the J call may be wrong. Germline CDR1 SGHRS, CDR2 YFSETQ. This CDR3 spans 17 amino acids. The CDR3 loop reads CASSLTSDSRLPYEQYF. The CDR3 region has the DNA TGCGCCAGCAGCTTGACATCCGACAGCCGCCTACCCTACGAGCAGTACTTC.

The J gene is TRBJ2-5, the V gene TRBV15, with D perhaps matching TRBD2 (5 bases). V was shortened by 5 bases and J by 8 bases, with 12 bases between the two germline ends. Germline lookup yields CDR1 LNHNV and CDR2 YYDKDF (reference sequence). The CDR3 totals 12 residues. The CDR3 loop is CATSSSGDTQYF. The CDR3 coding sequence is TGTGCCACCAGCTCCTCCGGGGATACCCAGTACTTC.

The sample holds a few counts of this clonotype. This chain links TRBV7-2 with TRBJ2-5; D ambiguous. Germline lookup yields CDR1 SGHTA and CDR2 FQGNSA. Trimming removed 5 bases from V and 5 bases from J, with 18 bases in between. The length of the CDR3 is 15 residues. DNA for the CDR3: TGTGCCAGCAGCCCGGACCTAGGACGGTGGGAGACCCAGTACTTC. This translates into CASSPDLGRWETQYF. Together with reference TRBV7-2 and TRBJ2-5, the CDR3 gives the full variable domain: GAGVSQSPSNKVTEKGKDVELRCDPISGHTALYWYRQSLGQGLEFLIYFQGNSAPDKSGLPSDRFSAERTGGSVSTLTIQRTQQEDSAVYLCASSPDLGRWETQYFGPGTRLLVL.

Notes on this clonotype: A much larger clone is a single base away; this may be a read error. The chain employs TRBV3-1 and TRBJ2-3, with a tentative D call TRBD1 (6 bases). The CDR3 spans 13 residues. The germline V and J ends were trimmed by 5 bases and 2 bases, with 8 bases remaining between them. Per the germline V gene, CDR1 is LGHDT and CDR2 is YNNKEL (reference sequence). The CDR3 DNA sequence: TGTGCCAGCAGCTGGACAGACACAGATACGCAGTATTTT. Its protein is CASSWTDTDTQYF.

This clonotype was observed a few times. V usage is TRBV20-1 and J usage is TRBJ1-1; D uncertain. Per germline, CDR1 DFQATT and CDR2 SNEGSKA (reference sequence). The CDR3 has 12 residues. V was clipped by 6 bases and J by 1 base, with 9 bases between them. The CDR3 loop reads CSADERNTEAFF. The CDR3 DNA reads TGCAGTGCCGACGAGAGGAACACTGAAGCTTTCTTT.

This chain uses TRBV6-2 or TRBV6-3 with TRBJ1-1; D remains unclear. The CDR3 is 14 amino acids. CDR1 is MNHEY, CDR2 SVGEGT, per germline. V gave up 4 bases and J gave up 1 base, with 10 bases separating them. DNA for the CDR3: TGTGCCAGCAGTTTAATCCAGGCGAACACTGAAGCTTTCTTT. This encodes CASSLIQANTEAFF.

The CDR3 sequence is CASSDRANQPQHF. In DNA form, the CDR3 reads TGTGCCAGCAGTGACAGGGCAAATCAGCCCCAGCATTTT. The J gene is TRBJ1-5, the V gene TRBV6-4; D not certain. V lost 2 bases and J 4 bases, leaving 6 bases between the germline ends. This CDR3 comprises 13 residues. The germline V gene has CDR1 MRHNA and CDR2 SNTAGT.

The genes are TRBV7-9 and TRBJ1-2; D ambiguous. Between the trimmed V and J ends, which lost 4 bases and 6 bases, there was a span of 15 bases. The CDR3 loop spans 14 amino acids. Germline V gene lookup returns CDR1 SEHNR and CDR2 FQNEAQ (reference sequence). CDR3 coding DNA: TGTGCCAGCAGCTCGCCCCATAGGGAGAATGGCTACACCTTC. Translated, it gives CASSSPHRENGYTF.

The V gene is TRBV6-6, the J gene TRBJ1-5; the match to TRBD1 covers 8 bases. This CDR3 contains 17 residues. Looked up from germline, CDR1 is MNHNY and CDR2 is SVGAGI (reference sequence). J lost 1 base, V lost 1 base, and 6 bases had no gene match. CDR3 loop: CASSYYTGGRSNQPQHF. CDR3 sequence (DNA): TGTGCCAGCAGTTACTATACAGGGGGACGAAGCAATCAGCCCCAGCATTTT.

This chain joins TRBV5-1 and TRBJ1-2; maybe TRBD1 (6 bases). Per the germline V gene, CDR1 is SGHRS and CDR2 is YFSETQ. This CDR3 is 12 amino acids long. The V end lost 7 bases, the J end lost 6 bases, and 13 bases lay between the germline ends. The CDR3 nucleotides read TGCGCCAGCGGGGGGCTGGAAGATGGCTACACCTTC. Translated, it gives CASGGLEDGYTF.